These 5 T cell receptor beta chains share one sample of origin, sequenced in a study of blood T cells in healthy people across ages. It was with a sample-barcoded 5' primer and a J-beta primer mix that a second PCR of about 7 to 12 cycles was run. Each CDR3 protein is one row after TCRdb ran MiXCR on the 5' RACE reads. The sample consists of roughly 800,000 distinct CDR3 sequences, about 53% of them appearing once. The material sequenced was blood. Every receptor here comes from a man aged 80 or over in good health.

This clonotype occurred a few times. The V gene is TRBV28, the J gene TRBJ2-5; 9 nucleotides line up with TRBD1. CDR3 length: 17 amino acids. Unmatched junction bases numbered 15, after V lost 6 bases and J lost 4 bases. Germline V gene data show CDR1 as MDHEN and CDR2 as SYDVKM. CDR3 bases: TGTGCCAGCAGCTCAGGGGGACAGGGTGGTGCAGGAGAGACCCAGTACTTC. Amino acid sequence: CASSSGGQGGAGETQYF.

This chain uses TRBV27 with TRBJ2-1; D possibly corresponds to TRBD2 (6 bases). The CDR3 length is 16 residues. V lost 4 bases and J 9 bases, leaving 22 bases between the germline ends. Germline V gene lookup returns CDR1 MNHEY and CDR2 SMNVEV (reference sequence). The CDR3 loop reads CASSSYPGWEVAEQFF. The CDR3 DNA is TGTGCCAGCAGTTCCTACCCCGGGTGGGAGGTGGCTGAGCAGTTCTTC.

The chain joins TRBV7-6 to TRBJ1-4, with D possibly TRBD1 on 6 matching bases. The CDR3 is 15 residues long. Germline V gene lookup returns CDR1 SGHVS and CDR2 FNYEAQ. V lost 6 bases and J lost 7, with 18 bases in between. CDR3 nucleotide sequence: TGTGCCAGCAGACCTAATAACAGGGCAGGTGAAAAACTGTTTTTT. Translation gives CASRPNNRAGEKLFF.

This chain links TRBV18 with TRBJ2-3; TRBD2 matches at 8 bases. V was pared by 3 bases and J by 2 bases, with 1 base of the junction left unmatched. This CDR3 comprises 14 residues. CDR1 KGHSH and CDR2 LQKENI come from the germline V gene. The CDR3 coding sequence is TGTGCCAGCTCACCGACTAGCGCCACAGATACGCAGTATTTT. It codes for CASSPTSATDTQYF.

The CDR3 region has the DNA TGTGCCAGCAGCCAGGGGGACGGGGGGCAACGCAATGAGCAGTACTTC. Its translation is CASSQGDGGQRNEQYF. The chain employs TRBV3-1 and TRBJ2-1; tentative D call: TRBD2 (7 bases). TRBJ2-7 explains the end of the DNA better; the J call may be wrong. The CDR3 is 16 residues long. The germline CDR1 and CDR2 sequences are LGHDT and YNNKEL (reference sequence).